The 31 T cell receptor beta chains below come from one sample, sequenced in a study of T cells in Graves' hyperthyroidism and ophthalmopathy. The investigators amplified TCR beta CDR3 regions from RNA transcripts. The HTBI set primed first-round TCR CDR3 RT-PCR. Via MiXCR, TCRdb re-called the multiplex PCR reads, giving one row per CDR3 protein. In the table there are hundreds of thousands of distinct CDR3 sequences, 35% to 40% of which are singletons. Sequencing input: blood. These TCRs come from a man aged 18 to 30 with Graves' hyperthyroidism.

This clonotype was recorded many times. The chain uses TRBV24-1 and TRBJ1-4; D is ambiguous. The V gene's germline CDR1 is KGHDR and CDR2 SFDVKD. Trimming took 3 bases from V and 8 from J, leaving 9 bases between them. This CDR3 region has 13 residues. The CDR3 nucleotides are TGTGCCACCAGTGATCGGACGGTCGAAAAACTGTTTTTT. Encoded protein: CATSDRTVEKLFF.

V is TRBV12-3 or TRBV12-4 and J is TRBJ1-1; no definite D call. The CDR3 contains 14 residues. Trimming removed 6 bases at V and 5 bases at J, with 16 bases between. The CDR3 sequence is CASSPREFITEAFF. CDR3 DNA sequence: TGTGCCAGCAGCCCCCGGGAGTTCATAACTGAAGCTTTCTTT.

This chain's CDR3 is CASSWTGENTGELFF. Here the CDR3 DNA reads TGTGCCAGCAGTTGGACAGGGGAGAACACCGGGGAGCTGTTTTTT. J is TRBJ2-2 and V is TRBV7-2, with 9 bases matching TRBD1. V trimming: 6 bases; J trimming: 1 base; junction bases outside the gene matches: 3. CDR3 length equals 15 residues. Germline V gene data show CDR1 as SGHTA and CDR2 as FQGNSA. Based on the CDR3 plus reference TRBV7-2 and TRBJ2-2, the full variable domain is GAGVSQSPSNKVTEKGKDVELRCDPISGHTALYWYRQSLGQGLEFLIYFQGNSAPDKSGLPSDRFSAERTGGSVSTLTIQRTQQEDSAVYLCASSWTGENTGELFFGEGSRLTVL.

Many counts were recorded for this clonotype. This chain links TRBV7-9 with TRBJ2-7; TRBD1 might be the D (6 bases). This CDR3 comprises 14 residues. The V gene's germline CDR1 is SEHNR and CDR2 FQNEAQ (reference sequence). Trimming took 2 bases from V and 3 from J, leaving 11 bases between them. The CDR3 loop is CASSLKTGVYEQYF. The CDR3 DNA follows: TGTGCCAGCAGCTTAAAGACAGGAGTCTACGAGCAGTACTTC. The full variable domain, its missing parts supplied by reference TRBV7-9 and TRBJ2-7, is DTGVSQNPRHKITKRGQNVTFRCDPISEHNRLYWYRQTLGQGPEFLTYFQNEAQLEKSRLLSDRFSAERPKGSFSTLEIQRTEQGDSAMYLCASSLKTGVYEQYFGPGTRLTVT.

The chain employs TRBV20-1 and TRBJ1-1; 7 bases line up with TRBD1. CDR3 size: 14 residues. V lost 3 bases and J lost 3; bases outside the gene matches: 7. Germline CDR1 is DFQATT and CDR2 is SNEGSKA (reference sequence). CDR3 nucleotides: TGCAGTGCTAGTTTGGAGGGGGCAGACACTGAAGCTTTCTTT. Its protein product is CSASLEGADTEAFF.

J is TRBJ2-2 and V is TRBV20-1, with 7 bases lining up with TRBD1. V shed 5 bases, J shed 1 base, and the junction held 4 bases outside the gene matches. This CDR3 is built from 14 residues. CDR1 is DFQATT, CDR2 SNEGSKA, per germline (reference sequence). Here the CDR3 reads CSAAGTENTGELFF. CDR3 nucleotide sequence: TGCAGTGCTGCCGGGACAGAGAACACCGGGGAGCTGTTTTTT.

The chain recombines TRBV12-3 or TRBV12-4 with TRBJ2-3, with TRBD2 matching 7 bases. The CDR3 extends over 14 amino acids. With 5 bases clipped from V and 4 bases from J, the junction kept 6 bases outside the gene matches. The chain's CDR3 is CASSDQGGADTQYF. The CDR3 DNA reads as TGTGCCAGCAGTGACCAGGGAGGGGCAGATACGCAGTATTTT.

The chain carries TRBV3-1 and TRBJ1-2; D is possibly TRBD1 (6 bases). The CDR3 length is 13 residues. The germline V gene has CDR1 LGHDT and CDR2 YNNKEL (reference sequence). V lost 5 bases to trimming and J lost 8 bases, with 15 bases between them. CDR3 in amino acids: CASSAQGGHGYTF. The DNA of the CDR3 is TGTGCCAGCAGCGCACAGGGAGGCCACGGCTACACCTTC.

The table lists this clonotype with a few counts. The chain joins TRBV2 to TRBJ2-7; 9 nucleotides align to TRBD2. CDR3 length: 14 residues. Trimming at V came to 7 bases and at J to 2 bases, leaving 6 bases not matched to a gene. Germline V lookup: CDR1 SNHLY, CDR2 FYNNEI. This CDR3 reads CASTPRGGPYEQYF. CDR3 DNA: TGTGCCAGCACCCCGCGGGGGGGGCCCTACGAGCAGTACTTC.

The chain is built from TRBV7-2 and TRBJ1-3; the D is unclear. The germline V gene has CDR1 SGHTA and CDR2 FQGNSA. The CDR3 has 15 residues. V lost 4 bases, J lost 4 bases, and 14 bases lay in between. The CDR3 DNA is TGTGCCAGCAGCTCCCCAGAGAGGGAGGGAAACACCATATATTTT. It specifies CASSSPEREGNTIYF.

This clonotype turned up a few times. CDR3 in amino acids: CASSHLRQGYQPQHF. The CDR3 DNA reads as TGTGCCAGCAGCCATCTCCGACAGGGCTATCAGCCCCAGCATTTT. The chain recombines TRBV6-2 or TRBV6-3 with TRBJ1-5; 7 positions match TRBD1. The V segment lost 6 bases and the J segment 5 bases; nucleotides outside the gene matches: 10. Germline CDR1 MNHEY, CDR2 SVGEGT. CDR3 length equals 15 residues.

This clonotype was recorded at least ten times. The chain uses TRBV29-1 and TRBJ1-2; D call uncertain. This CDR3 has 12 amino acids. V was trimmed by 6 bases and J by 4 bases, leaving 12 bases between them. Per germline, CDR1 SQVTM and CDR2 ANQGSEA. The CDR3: CSVPGLIYGYTF. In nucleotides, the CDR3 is TGCAGCGTCCCCGGGCTCATCTATGGCTACACCTTC.

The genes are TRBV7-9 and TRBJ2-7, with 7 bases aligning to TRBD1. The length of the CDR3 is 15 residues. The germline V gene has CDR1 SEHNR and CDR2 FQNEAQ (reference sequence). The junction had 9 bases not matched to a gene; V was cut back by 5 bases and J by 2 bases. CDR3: CASSSWTGSTYEQYF. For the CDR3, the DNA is TGTGCCAGCAGCAGCTGGACAGGATCTACCTACGAGCAGTACTTC.

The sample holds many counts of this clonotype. The chain's CDR3 is CASSLDPWPYEQYF. CDR3 nucleotide sequence: TGTGCCAGCAGCTTAGATCCGTGGCCCTACGAGCAGTACTTC. V is TRBV7-9 and J is TRBJ2-7; D unresolved. This CDR3 has 14 residues. Germline assignment: CDR1 SEHNR and CDR2 FQNEAQ (reference sequence). V lost 1 base to trimming and J lost 2 bases, with 9 bases between them.

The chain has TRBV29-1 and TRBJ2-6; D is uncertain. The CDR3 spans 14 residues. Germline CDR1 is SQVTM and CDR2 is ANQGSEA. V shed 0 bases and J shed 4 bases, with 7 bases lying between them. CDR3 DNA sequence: TGCAGCGTTGAAGAAGGATCCGGGGCCAACGTCCTGACTTTC. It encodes CSVEEGSGANVLTF.

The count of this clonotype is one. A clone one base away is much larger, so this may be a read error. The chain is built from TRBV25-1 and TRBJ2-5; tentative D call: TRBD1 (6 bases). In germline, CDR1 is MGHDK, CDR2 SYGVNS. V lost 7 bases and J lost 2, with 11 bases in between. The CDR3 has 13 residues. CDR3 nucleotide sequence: TGTGCCAGCACCAGGACAGCGCAAGAGACCCAGTACTTC. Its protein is CASTRTAQETQYF.

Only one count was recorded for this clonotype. The DNA of the CDR3 is TGTGCCAGCAGACCGGGGTCCGGACACGGCTACACCTTC. It encodes CASRPGSGHGYTF. The J gene is TRBJ1-2, the V gene TRBV6-1, with D possibly being TRBD1 (5 bases). V was shortened by 6 bases and J by 8 bases, with 16 bases between the two germline ends. CDR3 length equals 13 residues. Germline V gives CDR1 MNHNS, CDR2 SASEGT.

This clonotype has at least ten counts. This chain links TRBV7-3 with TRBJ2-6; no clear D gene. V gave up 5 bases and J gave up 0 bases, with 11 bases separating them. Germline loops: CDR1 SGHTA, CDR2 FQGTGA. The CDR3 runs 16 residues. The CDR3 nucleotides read TGTGCCAGCAGCCCAACGGCCTCCTCTGGGGCCAACGTCCTGACTTTC. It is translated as CASSPTASSGANVLTF.

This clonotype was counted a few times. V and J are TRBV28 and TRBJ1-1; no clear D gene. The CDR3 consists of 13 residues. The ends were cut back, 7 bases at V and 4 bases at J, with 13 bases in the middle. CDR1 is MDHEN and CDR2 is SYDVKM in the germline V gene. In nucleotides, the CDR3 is TGTGCCAGCAATGACCCACTTACCACTGAAGCTTTCTTT. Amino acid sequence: CASNDPLTTEAFF.

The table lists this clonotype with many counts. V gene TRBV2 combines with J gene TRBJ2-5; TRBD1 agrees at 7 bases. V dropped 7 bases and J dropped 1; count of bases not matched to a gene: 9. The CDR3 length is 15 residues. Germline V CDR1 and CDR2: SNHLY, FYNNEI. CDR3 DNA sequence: TGTGCCAGCAAGTACCAAGGGACAGTCCAAGAGACCCAGTACTTC. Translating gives CASKYQGTVQETQYF.

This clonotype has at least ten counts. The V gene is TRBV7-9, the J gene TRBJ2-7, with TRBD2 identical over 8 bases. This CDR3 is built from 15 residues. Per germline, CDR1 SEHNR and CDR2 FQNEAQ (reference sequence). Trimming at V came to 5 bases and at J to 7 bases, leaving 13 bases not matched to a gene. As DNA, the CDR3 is TGTGCCAGCAGCCCAAGGGACGGGAGGGTACGTGAGCAGTACTTC. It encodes CASSPRDGRVREQYF.

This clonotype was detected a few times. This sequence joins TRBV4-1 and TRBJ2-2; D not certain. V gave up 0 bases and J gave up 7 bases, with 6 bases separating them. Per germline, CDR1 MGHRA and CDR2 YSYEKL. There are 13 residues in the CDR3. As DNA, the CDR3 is TGCGCCAGCAGCCAAGATCAAGGCGGGGAGCTGTTTTTT. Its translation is CASSQDQGGELFF.

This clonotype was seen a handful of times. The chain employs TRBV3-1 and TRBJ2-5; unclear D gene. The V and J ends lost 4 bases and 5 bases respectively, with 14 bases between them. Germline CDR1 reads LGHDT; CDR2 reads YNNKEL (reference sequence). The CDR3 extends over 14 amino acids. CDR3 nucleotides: TGTGCCAGCAGCCCATCTTTGGCCTCCGAGACCCAGTACTTC. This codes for CASSPSLASETQYF.

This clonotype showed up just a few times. The CDR3 DNA is TGCGCCAGCAGCTGGACAGCCGAAAGCGCCTACGAGCAGTACTTC. Residues: CASSWTAESAYEQYF. V is TRBV5-1 and J is TRBJ2-7; TRBD1 is a possible D gene (6 bases). In germline, CDR1 is SGHRS, CDR2 YFSETQ. The V end was cut by 3 bases, the J end by 2 bases, with 15 bases between. The CDR3 runs to 15 residues.

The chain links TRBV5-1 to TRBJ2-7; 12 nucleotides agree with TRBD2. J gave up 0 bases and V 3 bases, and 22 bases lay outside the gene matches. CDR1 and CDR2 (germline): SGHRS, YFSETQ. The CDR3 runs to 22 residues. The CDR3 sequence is CASSWTSGDFGKRLTLSYEQYF. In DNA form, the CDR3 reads TGCGCCAGCAGCTGGACTAGCGGGGATTTCGGCAAGCGTCTCACCCTCTCCTACGAGCAGTACTTC.

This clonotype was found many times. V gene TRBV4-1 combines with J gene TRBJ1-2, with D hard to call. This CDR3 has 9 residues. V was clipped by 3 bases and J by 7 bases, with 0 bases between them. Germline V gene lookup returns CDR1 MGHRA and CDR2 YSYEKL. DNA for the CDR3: TGCGCCAGCAGCCATGGCTACACCTTC. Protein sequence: CASSHGYTF.

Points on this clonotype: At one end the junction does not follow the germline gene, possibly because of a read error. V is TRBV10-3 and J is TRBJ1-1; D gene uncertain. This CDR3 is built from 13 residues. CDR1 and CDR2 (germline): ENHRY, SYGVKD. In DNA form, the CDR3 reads TGTGCCAGCAGTTACACCACGAACACTGAAGCTTTCTTT. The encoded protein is CASSYTTNTEAFF.

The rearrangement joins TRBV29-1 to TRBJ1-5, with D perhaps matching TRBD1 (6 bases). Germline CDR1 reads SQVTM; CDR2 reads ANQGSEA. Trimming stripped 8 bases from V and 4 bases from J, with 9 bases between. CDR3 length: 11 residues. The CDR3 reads CSLDRNQPQHF. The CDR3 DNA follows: TGCAGCTTAGACAGGAATCAGCCCCAGCATTTT.

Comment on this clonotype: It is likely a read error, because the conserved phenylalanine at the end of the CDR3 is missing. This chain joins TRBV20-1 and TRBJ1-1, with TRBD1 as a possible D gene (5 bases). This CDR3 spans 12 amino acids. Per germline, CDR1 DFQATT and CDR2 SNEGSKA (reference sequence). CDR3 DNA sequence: TGCACCGCGAGGGGTAGGGACACTGAAGCTTTCCTT. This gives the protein CTARGRDTEAFL.

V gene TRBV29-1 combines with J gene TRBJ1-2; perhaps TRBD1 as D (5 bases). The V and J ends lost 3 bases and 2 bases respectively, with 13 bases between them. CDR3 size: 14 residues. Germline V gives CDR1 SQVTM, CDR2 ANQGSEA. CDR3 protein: CSVESSGDNYGYTF. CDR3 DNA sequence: TGCAGCGTTGAGTCGTCGGGGGACAACTATGGCTACACCTTC.

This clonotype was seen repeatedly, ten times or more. The CDR3 DNA is TGCAGCGTTGCCGAGCGCCAGAACACCGGGGAGCTGTTTTTT. This translates into CSVAERQNTGELFF. The gene calls are TRBV29-1 and TRBJ2-2; D remains unclear. Germline assignment: CDR1 SQVTM and CDR2 ANQGSEA. The CDR3 sequence is 14 residues long. Between the trimmed V and J ends, which lost 4 bases and 1 base, there was a span of 10 bases.